One and the same sample provided the 5 T cell receptor beta chains below, sequenced in a study of T cell responses to AZD1222 COVID-19 vaccine. The method was immunoSEQ multiplex PCR; TCRdb's version includes in-frame clones alone and lacks a portion of them. The data show 83,000 or so clones, with approximately 90% seen just once and approximately 4.5% held by the top ten. This material consisted of peripheral blood, taken on day 0 of MenACWY control vaccination. All receptors come from an adult in good health.

The V call is TRBV28, the J call TRBJ2-7; TRBD2 matches at 7 bases. This CDR3 contains 15 residues. Germline V gives CDR1 MDHEN, CDR2 SYDVKM. Trimming cost V 5 bases and J 2 bases; bases outside gene matches: 9. CDR3 amino acids: CASSQGGSPTYEQYF. CDR3 bases: TGTGCCAGCAGTCAAGGCGGGAGCCCTACCTACGAGCAGTACTTC. Filled out from reference TRBV28 and TRBJ2-7, the complete variable domain reads DVKVTQSSRYLVKRTGEKVFLECVQDMDHENMFWYRQDPGLGLRLIYFSYDVKMKEKGDIPEGYSVSREKKERFSLILESASTNQTSMYLCASSQGGSPTYEQYFGPGTRLTVT.

The CDR3 here is CAISVKDRVTGELFF. The DNA of the CDR3 is TGTGCCATCAGTGTTAAGGACAGGGTCACCGGGGAGCTGTTTTTT. The gene calls are TRBV10-3 and TRBJ2-2, with 8 bases aligning to TRBD1. Germline V gene data show CDR1 as ENHRY and CDR2 as SYGVKD. With 4 bases clipped from V and 4 bases from J, the junction kept 5 bases outside the gene matches. The CDR3 extends over 15 amino acids.

The V call is TRBV27, the J call TRBJ1-2; D gene uncertain. This CDR3 spans 15 amino acids. V was clipped by 5 bases and J by 0 bases, with 13 bases between them. Germline lookup yields CDR1 MNHEY and CDR2 SMNVEV (reference sequence). The CDR3 here is CASSPLIFSNYGYTF. Written as DNA, the CDR3 is TGTGCCAGCAGTCCCCTTATTTTCTCTAACTATGGCTACACCTTC.

The rearrangement links TRBV7-2 to TRBJ2-7, with 7 nucleotides matching TRBD1. Germline V gene lookup returns CDR1 SGHTA and CDR2 FQGNSA. The CDR3 consists of 16 residues. Germline trimming cut 3 bases from V and 4 bases from J; bases unmatched to any gene: 12. CDR3 DNA: TGTGCCAGCAGCTTCCCCGGACAGGCTAGCTCGTACGAGCAGTACTTC. It translates to CASSFPGQASSYEQYF.

J is TRBJ2-7 and V is TRBV30; 11 nucleotides agree with TRBD2. The V segment lost 1 base and the J segment 1 base; nucleotides outside the gene matches: 12. The CDR3 totals 18 residues. Germline V gene lookup returns CDR1 GTSNPN and CDR2 SVGIG (reference sequence). CDR3 nucleotides: TGTGCCTGGAGTGGGTTGGCTAGCGGGAGGTTGAGTTCCTACGAGCAGTACTTC. It codes for CAWSGLASGRLSSYEQYF.